A selection of T cell receptor beta chains follows, all from one sample in a study of cytomegalovirus exposure and HLA in healthy donors. Assay used: immunoSEQ multiplex PCR; TCRdb lists only in-frame clones, some missing. Of 150,000 to 200,000 clones in the sample, roughly 77% were seen once. Sequencing was done on a sample of PBMCs. The receptors come from a young man in good health and CMV-seropositive. The CDR3 runs from the conserved cysteine through the conserved F or W. The order of the fields is D gene, clone size, J gene, V gene, CDR3 DNA, CDR3 protein. A D gene is named only where the DNA matches it firmly. Size tells how often a clone was seen (once, few, many) or the class of an expanded clone, and some rows leave it out.

D gene: NA; clone size: few; J gene: TRBJ2-3; V gene: TRBV28; CDR3 DNA: TGTGCCAGCAGTTTAACCGTGGGCGGGGGCTTTCAGTATTTT; CDR3 protein: CASSLTVGGGFQYF
D gene: NA; clone size: NA; J gene: TRBJ1-1; V gene: TRBV10-3; CDR3 DNA: TGTGCCATCACGCCGGGCGGGCCAGTCACTGAAGCTTTCTTT; CDR3 protein: CAITPGGPVTEAFF
D gene: NA; clone size: NA; J gene: TRBJ2-5; V gene: TRBV30; CDR3 DNA: TGTGCCTGGAACCAGGGAAGGGGAGAGACCCAGTACTTC; CDR3 protein: CAWNQGRGETQYF
D gene: NA; clone size: NA; J gene: TRBJ2-2; V gene: TRBV5-1; CDR3 DNA: TGCGCCAGCAGCTTGCCTAGCGAGAAACCGAACACCGGGGAGCTGTTTTTT; CDR3 protein: CASSLPSEKPNTGELFF
D gene: NA; clone size: NA; J gene: TRBJ2-1; V gene: TRBV27; CDR3 DNA: TGTGCCAGCAGTTTGTTTAGGGACTCCGGCTCCTACAATGAGCAGTTCTTC; CDR3 protein: CASSLFRDSGSYNEQFF
D gene: TRBD2; clone size: NA; J gene: TRBJ2-3; V gene: TRBV6-1; CDR3 DNA: TGTGCCAGCAGTGTGGGGACTAGAGGTGGCCCAGATACGCAGTATTTT; CDR3 protein: CASSVGTRGGPDTQYF
D gene: NA; clone size: NA; J gene: TRBJ2-1; V gene: TRBV5-6; CDR3 DNA: TGTGCCAGCTTCTTTCGGGTGGGTCAGACCTACAATGAGCAGTTCTTC; CDR3 protein: CASFFRVGQTYNEQFF
D gene: TRBD1; clone size: NA; J gene: TRBJ1-5; V gene: TRBV4-2; CDR3 DNA: TGTGCCAGCAGCCAACCAGGGGGCGGCAATCAGCCCCAGCATTTT; CDR3 protein: CASSQPGGGNQPQHF
D gene: NA; clone size: few; J gene: TRBJ1-2; V gene: TRBV29-1; CDR3 DNA: TGCAGCGTTTCCCCCGACAGACCATATGGCTACACCTTC; CDR3 protein: CSVSPDRPYGYTF
D gene: NA; clone size: NA; J gene: TRBJ2-2; V gene: TRBV4-1; CDR3 DNA: TGCGCCAGCAGCCAATTTATAGCCGGAAGAGACACCGGGGAGCTGTTTTTT; CDR3 protein: CASSQFIAGRDTGELFF
D gene: TRBD2; clone size: NA; J gene: TRBJ2-2; V gene: TRBV25-1; CDR3 DNA: TGTGCCAGCAGTGAATATTTCACCGGGACTAGTAACACCGGGGAGCTGTTTTTT; CDR3 protein: CASSEYFTGTSNTGELFF
D gene: NA; clone size: NA; J gene: TRBJ1-1; V gene: TRBV7-3; CDR3 DNA: TGTGCCAGCAGCTTTGATGGGGCGAACACTGAAGCTTTCTTT; CDR3 protein: CASSFDGANTEAFF
D gene: TRBD2; clone size: NA; J gene: TRBJ2-1; V gene: TRBV28; CDR3 DNA: TGTGCCAGCAGCCTGCAGCGGGGTTCGGGCAATGAGCAGTTCTTC; CDR3 protein: CASSLQRGSGNEQFF
D gene: NA; clone size: NA; J gene: TRBJ1-1; V gene: TRBV6-5; CDR3 DNA: TGTGCCAGCACCCTCCGATGGGGGGGGAACACTGAAGCTTTCTTT; CDR3 protein: CASTLRWGGNTEAFF
D gene: NA; clone size: NA; J gene: TRBJ2-4; V gene: TRBV20-1; CDR3 DNA: TGCAGTGCTAGGGACGGGGACATTCAGTACTTC; CDR3 protein: CSARDGDIQYF
D gene: TRBD1; clone size: once; J gene: TRBJ1-6; V gene: TRBV5-6; CDR3 DNA: TGTGCCAGCAGCCGTCTTTCGGGACAGCCTTATAATTCACCCCTCCACTTT; CDR3 protein: CASSRLSGQPYNSPLHF
D gene: TRBD1; clone size: few; J gene: TRBJ1-1; V gene: TRBV27; CDR3 DNA: TGTGCCAGCAGCCAACAGGGGGCAACTGAAGCTTTCTTT; CDR3 protein: CASSQQGATEAFF
D gene: NA; clone size: NA; J gene: TRBJ2-3; V gene: TRBV2; CDR3 DNA: TGTGCCAGCAGTTTTTACGAGGGCCGAGATACGCAGTATTTT; CDR3 protein: CASSFYEGRDTQYF
D gene: TRBD2; clone size: NA; J gene: TRBJ2-1; V gene: TRBV30; CDR3 DNA: TGTGCCTGGGGGGAGGGCCTGGGCAATGAGCAGTTCTTC; CDR3 protein: CAWGEGLGNEQFF
D gene: TRBD1; clone size: NA; J gene: TRBJ2-1; V gene: TRBV7-9; CDR3 DNA: TGTGCCAGCAGCAAGGGGGACAGGGGAAGCAATGAGCAGTTCTTC; CDR3 protein: CASSKGDRGSNEQFF
D gene: NA; clone size: few; J gene: TRBJ2-4; V gene: TRBV11-1; CDR3 DNA: TGTGCCAGCAGCCTAGGACAGACACTAGCCAAAAACATTCAGTACTTC; CDR3 protein: CASSLGQTLAKNIQYF
D gene: TRBD1; clone size: NA; J gene: TRBJ2-1; V gene: TRBV6-6; CDR3 DNA: TGTGCCAGCACCTCGTTAGACAGGGCGGTCAATGAGCAGTTCTTC; CDR3 protein: CASTSLDRAVNEQFF
D gene: NA; clone size: once; J gene: TRBJ2-2; V gene: TRBV11-1; CDR3 DNA: TGTGCCAGCAGCTTTAGGCGAGGCACCGGGGAGCTGTTTTTT; CDR3 protein: CASSFRRGTGELFF
D gene: NA; clone size: few; J gene: TRBJ1-2; V gene: TRBV28; CDR3 DNA: TGTGCCAGCAGTAAAAGTCGGGGGAACGAGGCCTATGGCTACACCTTC; CDR3 protein: CASSKSRGNEAYGYTF
D gene: NA; clone size: NA; J gene: TRBJ1-2; V gene: TRBV20-1; CDR3 DNA: TGCAGTGCGATCGATAGTGGCTACACCTTC; CDR3 protein: CSAIDSGYTF
D gene: NA; clone size: NA; J gene: TRBJ2-1; V gene: TRBV6-1; CDR3 DNA: TGTGCCAGCAGTGATAGCTGGGGGGTAGGCAATGAGCAGTTCTTC; CDR3 protein: CASSDSWGVGNEQFF
D gene: NA; clone size: NA; J gene: TRBJ2-2; V gene: TRBV30; CDR3 DNA: TGTGCCTGGAGTGTTAAGGGGATAGCCGGGGAGCTGTTTTTT; CDR3 protein: CAWSVKGIAGELFF
D gene: NA; clone size: NA; J gene: TRBJ2-1; V gene: TRBV6-5; CDR3 DNA: TGTGCCAGCAGTTACTCGGGGCGGAGCTCCTACAATGAGCAGTTCTTC; CDR3 protein: CASSYSGRSSYNEQFF
D gene: NA; clone size: NA; J gene: TRBJ1-1; V gene: TRBV19; CDR3 DNA: TGTGCCAGTAGTGACAGATGGAACACTGAAGCTTTCTTT; CDR3 protein: CASSDRWNTEAFF
D gene: TRBD1; clone size: NA; J gene: TRBJ1-1; V gene: TRBV5-4; CDR3 DNA: TGTGCCAGCAGCTTGGTTCAGGGGGCGTACACTGAAGCTTTCTTT; CDR3 protein: CASSLVQGAYTEAFF
D gene: NA; clone size: few; J gene: TRBJ1-1; V gene: TRBV4-1; CDR3 DNA: TGCGCCAGCAGCCAGAACCCCGGGGTTCCTACTGAAGCTTTCTTT; CDR3 protein: CASSQNPGVPTEAFF
D gene: TRBD1; clone size: many; J gene: TRBJ1-5; V gene: TRBV19; CDR3 DNA: TGTGCCAGTAGAAGACAGGGAACGAATCAGCCCCAGCATTTT; CDR3 protein: CASRRQGTNQPQHF
D gene: NA; clone size: NA; J gene: TRBJ1-5; V gene: TRBV7-8; CDR3 DNA: TGTGCCAGCAGCTTAGCTTTGAGTCAGCCCCAGCATTTT; CDR3 protein: CASSLALSQPQHF
D gene: NA; clone size: NA; J gene: TRBJ1-6; V gene: TRBV15; CDR3 DNA: TGTGCCACCAGCAGGGTGGCGGGGCCCCTCCACTTT; CDR3 protein: CATSRVAGPLHF
D gene: NA; clone size: NA; J gene: TRBJ1-1; V gene: TRBV19; CDR3 DNA: TGTGCCAGTAGTATTTCGTTTTGGGGGCGGACTGAAGCTTTCTTT; CDR3 protein: CASSISFWGRTEAFF
D gene: NA; clone size: NA; J gene: TRBJ2-1; V gene: TRBV9; CDR3 DNA: TGTGCCAGCAGCGCCGCCGGAGGGGAAAAGCAGTTCTTC; CDR3 protein: CASSAAGGEKQFF
D gene: NA; clone size: NA; J gene: TRBJ2-5; V gene: TRBV7-2; CDR3 DNA: TGTGCCAGCAGCCCGGACTTTCAAGAGACCCAGTACTTC; CDR3 protein: CASSPDFQETQYF
D gene: TRBD1; clone size: NA; J gene: TRBJ2-3; V gene: TRBV10-1; CDR3 DNA: TGCGCCAGCAGGTTCGACAGGGCCCCTACAGATACGCAGTATTTT; CDR3 protein: CASRFDRAPTDTQYF
D gene: NA; clone size: NA; J gene: TRBJ1-4; V gene: TRBV27; CDR3 DNA: TGTGCCAGCAGTTCCACCTACAGCCCAACTAATGAAAAACTGTTTTTT; CDR3 protein: CASSSTYSPTNEKLFF
D gene: NA; clone size: NA; J gene: TRBJ2-1; V gene: TRBV7-2; CDR3 DNA: TGTGCCAGCAGCCTCTCGGGGGTGTTTTCCTACAATGAGCAGTTCTTC; CDR3 protein: CASSLSGVFSYNEQFF
D gene: TRBD2; clone size: NA; J gene: TRBJ2-1; V gene: TRBV5-1; CDR3 DNA: TGCGCCAGCAGCTCGGCGGGGCGGGGGGGCGTTGGCGATGAGCAGTTCTTC; CDR3 protein: CASSSAGRGGVGDEQFF
D gene: NA; clone size: NA; J gene: TRBJ1-4; V gene: TRBV28; CDR3 DNA: TGTGCCAGCAGTTTGGAGGGGATAGGTGAAAAACTGTTTTTT; CDR3 protein: CASSLEGIGEKLFF
D gene: TRBD2; clone size: few; J gene: TRBJ2-3; V gene: TRBV5-1; CDR3 DNA: TGCGCCAGCAGCTTCGGGACTAGCGGGAGAGGGCAAGATACGCAGTATTTT; CDR3 protein: CASSFGTSGRGQDTQYF
D gene: NA; clone size: few; J gene: TRBJ2-5; V gene: TRBV6-1; CDR3 DNA: TGTGCCAGCAGTGGGCTATACAGGGTTGCAGAGACCCAGTACTTC; CDR3 protein: CASSGLYRVAETQYF
D gene: NA; clone size: NA; J gene: TRBJ1-2; V gene: TRBV10-2; CDR3 DNA: TGCGCCAGCAGTGAATGGGCAGGGGAGAATGGCTACACCTTC; CDR3 protein: CASSEWAGENGYTF
D gene: TRBD1; clone size: NA; J gene: TRBJ1-4; V gene: TRBV5-1; CDR3 DNA: TGCGCCAGCAGCGCGGACAGGGAGGGTGAAAAACTGTTTTTT; CDR3 protein: CASSADREGEKLFF
D gene: TRBD1; clone size: NA; J gene: TRBJ2-3; V gene: TRBV2; CDR3 DNA: TGTGCCAGCAGTCGAGGGGGCGGATTGATCACAGATACGCAGTATTTT; CDR3 protein: CASSRGGGLITDTQYF
D gene: TRBD2; clone size: NA; J gene: TRBJ2-2; V gene: TRBV4-2; CDR3 DNA: TGTGCCAGCAGCCAGGTGACTAGCGGGGTTTCCGGGGAGCTGTTTTTT; CDR3 protein: CASSQVTSGVSGELFF
D gene: NA; clone size: few; J gene: TRBJ1-2; V gene: TRBV2; CDR3 DNA: TGTGCCAGCAGTGAGGTGCGGGTTCCCTATGGCTACACCTTC; CDR3 protein: CASSEVRVPYGYTF
D gene: TRBD2; clone size: NA; J gene: TRBJ2-3; V gene: TRBV5-1; CDR3 DNA: TGCGCCAGCAGCTTGGATAGCGGGGGCGATACGCAGTATTTT; CDR3 protein: CASSLDSGGDTQYF
D gene: TRBD1; clone size: NA; J gene: TRBJ2-3; V gene: TRBV29-1; CDR3 DNA: TGCAGCGTTGGGGACAGGGGAGAGTATTTT; CDR3 protein: CSVGDRGEYF
D gene: TRBD2; clone size: few; J gene: TRBJ2-1; V gene: TRBV7-2; CDR3 DNA: TGTGCCAGCAGCCTCACGCCCGGGACTAACTACTACAATGAGCAGTTCTTC; CDR3 protein: CASSLTPGTNYYNEQFF
D gene: NA; clone size: NA; J gene: TRBJ2-6; V gene: TRBV30; CDR3 DNA: TGTGCCTGGAGTATCGGGGTCCCTGGGGCCAACGTCCTGACTTTC; CDR3 protein: CAWSIGVPGANVLTF
D gene: TRBD1; clone size: few; J gene: TRBJ1-1; V gene: TRBV6-5; CDR3 DNA: TGTGCCAGCAGTCACCGGACAGGGGGAACTGAAGCTTTCTTT; CDR3 protein: CASSHRTGGTEAFF
D gene: NA; clone size: NA; J gene: TRBJ2-3; V gene: TRBV6-6; CDR3 DNA: TGTGCCAGCAGTCGCCTAGCTTTGGGCACAGATACGCAGTATTTT; CDR3 protein: CASSRLALGTDTQYF
D gene: TRBD1; clone size: NA; J gene: TRBJ2-3; V gene: TRBV4-1; CDR3 DNA: TGCGCCAGCAGCCAAGTGGGGACAGGTACAGATACGCAGTATTTT; CDR3 protein: CASSQVGTGTDTQYF
D gene: NA; clone size: NA; J gene: TRBJ1-5; V gene: TRBV19; CDR3 DNA: TGTGCCAGTAGTATCCGGGCCCGGGAACTACCCCAGCATTTT; CDR3 protein: CASSIRARELPQHF